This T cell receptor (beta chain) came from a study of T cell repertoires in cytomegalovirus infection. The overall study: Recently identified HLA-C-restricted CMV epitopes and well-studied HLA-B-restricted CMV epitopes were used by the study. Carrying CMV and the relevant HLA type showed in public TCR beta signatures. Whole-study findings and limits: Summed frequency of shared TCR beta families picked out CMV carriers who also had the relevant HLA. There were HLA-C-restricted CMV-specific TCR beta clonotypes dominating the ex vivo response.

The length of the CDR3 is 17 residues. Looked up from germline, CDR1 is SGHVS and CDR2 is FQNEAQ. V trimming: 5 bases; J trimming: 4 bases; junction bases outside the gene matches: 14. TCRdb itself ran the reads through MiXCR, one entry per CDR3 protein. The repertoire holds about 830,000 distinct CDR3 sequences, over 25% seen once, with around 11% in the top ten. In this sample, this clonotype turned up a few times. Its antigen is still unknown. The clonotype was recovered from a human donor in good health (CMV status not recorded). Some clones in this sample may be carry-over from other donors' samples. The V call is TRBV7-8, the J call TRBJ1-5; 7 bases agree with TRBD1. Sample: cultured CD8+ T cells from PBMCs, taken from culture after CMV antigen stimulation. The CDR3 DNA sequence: TGTGCCAGCAGCCGGGCCTACACGGAACAGGGGAATCAGCCCCAGCATTTT. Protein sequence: CASSRAYTEQGNQPQHF. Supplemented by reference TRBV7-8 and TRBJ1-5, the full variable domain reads GAGVSQSPRYKVAKRGQDVALRCDPISGHVSLFWYQQALGQGPEFLTYFQNEAQLDKSGLPSDRFFAERPEGSVSTLKIQRTQQEDSAVYLCASSRAYTEQGNQPQHFGDGTRLSIL.